This TCR beta chain was recovered during a study of T cells in narcolepsy. Study-wide background: Donors had narcolepsy type 1 or type 2, or were healthy controls. Overall study findings and caveats: Autoreactive HCRT-specific and TRIB2-specific clonotypes were marked in same-patient CSF-versus-blood CD4+ comparisons. Blood of same and different patients, but not healthy controls, reportedly held recurring autoreactive clonotypes.

Germline loops: CDR1 GTSNPN, CDR2 SVGIG (reference sequence). Trimming pared 2 bases from V and 5 bases from J, leaving 10 bases between. The CDR3 is made up of 13 amino acids. Comments on this clone: What it binds is not known.

Clones were read by immunoSEQ multiplex PCR, and TCRdb kept only the in-frame ones, dropping some. The data show tens of thousands of clones, with roughly 80% seen just once and 1.6% held by the top ten. This TCR was recovered from a human donor in good health. Sample: memory (CD45RA-) CD4+ T cells from blood. The V and J genes are TRBV30 and TRBJ1-5, with D possibly being TRBD1 (5 bases). DNA of the CDR3: TGTGCCTGGAGTCCCCAGGGAGATCAGCCCCAGCATTTT. It encodes CAWSPQGDQPQHF. Full variable domain (rest looked up from reference TRBV30 and TRBJ1-5): SQTIHQWPATLVQPVGSPLSLECTVEGTSNPNLYWYRQAAGRGLQLLFYSVGIGQISSEVPQNLSASRPQDRQFILSSKKLLLSDSGFYLCAWSPQGDQPQHFGDGTRLSIL.